Included here is one TCR beta chain sequence, with context. Its antigen remains unknown. CD45RO-negative, CCR7-selected cells formed the naive CD8 fraction, which excluded terminally differentiated effector memory CD45RA+ cells. Repertoires were generated with immunoSEQ multiplex PCR, while TCRdb's copy carries only in-frame clones and drops some. Of some 2 million clones listed, about 95% were seen once; the top ten hold 0.95% to 1.5%. Per germline, CDR1 SGHDT and CDR2 YYEEEE. V lost 2 bases and J lost 2; bases outside the gene matches: 5. The CDR3 consists of 15 residues. The sample belongs to a study of shared clonotypes between healthy human individuals. On the study more broadly: Each donor had three CD4 naive, three CD4 memory, two CD8 naive and one CD8 memory plate. Overall study results and limits: The researchers took only blood, and tissue repertoires probably look different.

The sample was naive CD8+ T cells sorted from blood. The source is a man aged 18 to 29 in good health. The chain joins TRBV5-6 to TRBJ2-5; 8 bases match TRBD1. The CDR3 region has the DNA TGTGCCAGCAGCTTTAGGGACAGGATACAAGAGACCCAGTACTTC. This translates into CASSFRDRIQETQYF.